These 18 T cell receptor beta chains were sequenced from one sample in a study of CD8 T cells in ankylosing spondylitis. TCRdb called the 5' RACE reads again in MiXCR, with one record for every CDR3 protein. The sample lists 250,000 to 400,000 distinct CDR3 sequences, roughly 10% occurring once. Sequenced sample: blood, either unsorted or a sorted T cell fraction (not recorded which). Source of these receptors: a female donor with ankylosing spondylitis or in good health (not recorded which).

This clonotype was counted ten times or more. V usage is TRBV6-2 or TRBV6-3 and J usage is TRBJ2-7; 8 nucleotides match TRBD2. Germline loops: CDR1 MNHEY, CDR2 SVGEGT. J lost 6 bases, V lost 9 bases, and 19 bases had no gene match. The length of the CDR3 is 16 residues. In DNA, the CDR3 is TGTGCCAGTGAGAAGGACGTCGGCGGGAGGTTCGCCGAGCAGTACTTC. This sequence encodes CASEKDVGGRFAEQYF.

The CDR3 is CASSQRVTGGELFF. CDR3 bases: TGTGCCAGCAGCCAACGAGTAACAGGCGGGGAGCTGTTTTTT. This chain joins TRBV3-1 and TRBJ2-2; possible D gene TRBD1, 5 bases. V was shortened by 2 bases and J by 7 bases, with 11 bases between the two germline ends. The germline V gene has CDR1 LGHDT and CDR2 YNNKEL (reference sequence). CDR3 length equals 14 residues.

There are many counts of this clonotype. The gene calls are TRBV6-1 and TRBJ2-4, with D possibly being TRBD1 or TRBD2 (6 bases each). The CDR3 sequence is 14 residues long. The germline CDR1 and CDR2 sequences are MNHNS and SASEGT. V lost 7 bases and J lost 0, with 10 bases in between. The CDR3 loop reads CASTEGGAKNIQYF. The CDR3 DNA is TGTGCCAGCACCGAGGGGGGAGCCAAAAACATTCAGTACTTC.

The sample holds many counts of this clonotype. The chain couples TRBV7-2 to TRBJ2-6; possibly TRBD2 for D (5 bases). CDR1 and CDR2 from the germline V gene are SGHTA and FQGNSA. The CDR3 is made up of 16 amino acids. V shed 1 base and J shed 0 bases, with 7 bases lying between them. CDR3 DNA sequence: TGTGCCAGCAGCTTAGATAGCGTCTCTGGGGCCAACGTCCTGACTTTC. This translates into CASSLDSVSGANVLTF.

This clonotype was observed a handful of times. V is TRBV15 and J is TRBJ1-5; D unclear. CDR1 and CDR2 from the germline V gene are LNHNV and YYDKDF (reference sequence). The CDR3 contains 15 residues. V lost 4 bases, J lost 0 bases, and 10 bases lay in between. The CDR3 DNA reads as TGTGCCACCAGCACAGAGGGATATAGCAATCAGCCCCAGCATTTT. Translated: CATSTEGYSNQPQHF.

This clonotype was counted between two and nine times. V usage is TRBV27 and J usage is TRBJ2-6; 9 bases align to TRBD1. Trimming removed 4 bases from V and 4 bases from J; junction bases left unmatched: 5. Germline V gene lookup returns CDR1 MNHEY and CDR2 SMNVEV (reference sequence). The CDR3 is made up of 16 amino acids. The CDR3 loop reads CASSSDRGAGANVLTF. In DNA, the CDR3 is TGTGCCAGCAGTTCGGACAGGGGAGCCGGGGCCAACGTCCTGACTTTC.

The sample holds many counts of this clonotype. This chain uses TRBV7-2 with TRBJ2-4; 7 bases line up with TRBD1. The V gene end was trimmed by 6 bases and the J gene end by 2 bases; junction bases not matched to a gene: 7. The germline V gene has CDR1 SGHTA and CDR2 FQGNSA. The CDR3 is 15 residues long. The DNA for the CDR3 is TGTGCCAGCAGTTTCGACAGGGCATCCAAAAACATTCAGTACTTC. Protein sequence: CASSFDRASKNIQYF.

The chain uses TRBV15 and TRBJ2-4, with 7 bases lining up with TRBD1. The CDR3 spans 18 residues. Germline lookup yields CDR1 LNHNV and CDR2 YYDKDF (reference sequence). The V gene end was trimmed by 0 bases and the J gene end by 0 bases; junction bases not matched to a gene: 8. This CDR3 reads CATSRDVRGPLAKNIQYF. CDR3 DNA: TGTGCCACCAGCAGAGATGTGAGGGGGCCCTTAGCCAAAAACATTCAGTACTTC.

In its sample, this clonotype was seen many times. The chain joins TRBV7-2 to TRBJ2-1; D is unclear. The CDR3 covers 15 residues. Germline V gene sequence: CDR1 SGHTA, CDR2 FQGNSA. The V gene lost 11 bases and the J gene lost 5 bases, with 22 bases spanning the gap. The CDR3 nucleotides read TGTGCCTCCCGGGTCTGGCAGTTTGATAACAATGAGCAGTTCTTC. Protein sequence: CASRVWQFDNNEQFF.

In this sample, this clonotype turned up many times. Relative to the germline gene, one junction end is altered; a read error may explain this. V is TRBV5-1 and J is TRBJ1-5; D is undetermined. The germline V gene has CDR1 SGHRS and CDR2 YFSETQ. This CDR3 has 13 amino acids. CDR3 in DNA: TGTGCCAGCAGCTTGGCGGAAGATCAGCCCCAGCATTTT. Translation gives CASSLAEDQPQHF.

This clonotype showed up many times. V gene TRBV10-3 combines with J gene TRBJ2-5; no definite D call. V lost 4 bases and J 1 base, leaving 7 bases between the germline ends. The length of the CDR3 is 13 residues. Germline lookup yields CDR1 ENHRY and CDR2 SYGVKD. Written as DNA, the CDR3 is TGTGCCATCAGTGGTAAAGGCCAAGAGACCCAGTACTTC. It yields the protein CAISGKGQETQYF.

The CDR3 region is CAIRSTSANTGELFF. In DNA form, the CDR3 reads TGTGCCATCAGATCGACTAGTGCTAACACCGGGGAGCTGTTTTTT. The J gene is TRBJ2-2, the V gene TRBV10-3, with a weak D call TRBD2 (6 bases). The V and J ends lost 6 bases and 2 bases respectively, with 13 bases between them. This CDR3 spans 15 amino acids. Germline CDR1 reads ENHRY; CDR2 reads SYGVKD.

The gene calls are TRBV6-1 and TRBJ2-2, with 9 bases lining up with TRBD1. The CDR3 contains 14 residues. Germline V gene sequence: CDR1 MNHNS, CDR2 SASEGT. V dropped 10 bases and J dropped 4; count of bases not matched to a gene: 7. The CDR3 nucleotides are TGTGCCATCAAGACAGGGGGGTTCACCGGGGAGCTGTTTTTT. Amino acid sequence: CAIKTGGFTGELFF.

This clonotype was counted at least ten times. The chain links TRBV5-1 to TRBJ2-2; TRBD1 agrees at 7 bases. The CDR3 extends over 15 amino acids. Germline loops: CDR1 SGHRS, CDR2 YFSETQ. The J segment lost 4 bases and the V segment lost 4 bases, leaving 7 bases of the junction unmatched. DNA of the CDR3: TGCGCCAGCAGCGATACAGGGGCTAGCACCGGGGAGCTGTTTTTT. This gives the protein CASSDTGASTGELFF.

This clonotype was counted at least ten times. The chain employs TRBV28 and TRBJ1-1, with TRBD1 identical over 7 bases. The CDR3 length is 14 residues. Germline V gene data show CDR1 as MDHEN and CDR2 as SYDVKM. The trim removed 5 bases at V and 5 bases at J, leaving 8 bases unmatched. The CDR3: CASSQWTGGTEAFF. The CDR3 DNA is TGTGCCAGCAGTCAGTGGACAGGCGGGACTGAAGCTTTCTTT.

The sample holds many counts of this clonotype. This chain connects TRBV27 to TRBJ1-4; possible D gene TRBD1, 5 bases. There are 17 residues in the CDR3. The V gene lost 4 bases and the J gene lost 3 bases, with 18 bases spanning the gap. Germline V gene lookup returns CDR1 MNHEY and CDR2 SMNVEV (reference sequence). As DNA, the CDR3 is TGTGCCAGCAGTTGGACACGACCGGGAGACTCTAATGAAAAACTGTTTTTT. Residues: CASSWTRPGDSNEKLFF.

The V gene is TRBV4-3, the J gene TRBJ2-1; D gene ambiguous. Germline loops: CDR1 LGHNA, CDR2 YSLEER. The CDR3 extends over 17 amino acids. V lost 0 bases, J lost 0 bases, and 12 bases lay in between. The DNA for the CDR3 is TGCGCCAGCAGCCAAGATCCCAGTTTCAGCTCCTACAATGAGCAGTTCTTC. Translation gives CASSQDPSFSSYNEQFF.

This clonotype was counted many times. The CDR3 nucleotides read TGTGCCAGCAGCTACTTAGGGGGGGGTGAGCAGTACTTC. This codes for CASSYLGGGEQYF. The gene calls are TRBV7-9 and TRBJ2-7; a possible D gene is TRBD2 (7 bases). This CDR3 comprises 13 residues. Deletions cut 4 bases from V and 7 bases from J, with 14 bases between. The germline CDR1 and CDR2 sequences are SEHNR and FQNEAQ (reference sequence).